The clone carrying this T cell receptor beta chain has a handful of counts. Its antigen is not known. This CDR3 spans 14 amino acids. Trimming left V 2 bases short and J 6 bases short, with 11 bases between. Germline CDR1 reads DFQATT; CDR2 reads SNEGSKA (reference sequence). The sample belongs to a study of T-cell reconstitution after alpha-beta-depleted transplantation in children. Notes on the study in general: After transplant, at about two months, alpha-beta T cells were reportedly derived from several hundred expanded graft clones. Newly generated T cells supplied most T-cell counts and diversity one year post-transplant. Some patients' high day-60 TCRbeta diversity was attributed to recipient cells surviving conditioning.

Library preparation (for TCRbeta) was performed with unique molecular identifiers. One entry per CDR3 protein, called by TCRdb with MiXCR from the PCR reads. The data hold approximately 230,000 distinct CDR3 sequences, with about a quarter observed a single time. The chain employs TRBV20-1 and TRBJ1-6; the D is unclear. The source of this sequence is a girl aged 2-9 years with Fanconi anemia, due to receive a stem cell transplant. Sequencing used PBMCs, obtained before TCRalphabeta/CD19-depleted stem cell transplant. The chain's CDR3 is CSARSGLLNSPLHF. Here the CDR3 DNA reads TGCAGTGCTAGATCCGGACTGCTTAATTCACCCCTCCACTTT.